This T cell receptor (beta chain) came from a study of cytomegalovirus exposure and HLA in healthy donors. Regarding the study as a whole: There were several of the most significant clusters that appeared linked to common viral pathogens in a later analysis. The study assumed roughly uniform donor sequencing depth for presence/absence analyses. A later analysis reportedly found that, within productive TCRs, an Asian-associated ancestry cluster had fewer N-insertions than the mean observed across the roughly 690 donors.

PCR employed 60 Vbeta and 13 Jbeta primers. Some clones are missing from TCRdb's copy, which holds only in-frame ones; the method was immunoSEQ multiplex PCR. The sample records about 200,000 clones, around 81% being singletons. Trimming removed 1 base at V and 5 bases at J, with 10 bases between. CDR3 length: 14 amino acids. Germline CDR1 reads LNHNV; CDR2 reads YYDKDF (reference sequence). In its sample, this clone was seen a few times. Its target is not known. The chain links TRBV15 to TRBJ2-3; maybe TRBD1 (5 bases). This TCR derives from a young man in good health and CMV-seronegative. Sequencing used PBMCs. CDR3 region: CATSRGPREDTQYF. The CDR3 DNA follows: TGTGCCACCAGCAGAGGCCCCAGGGAAGATACGCAGTATTTT.